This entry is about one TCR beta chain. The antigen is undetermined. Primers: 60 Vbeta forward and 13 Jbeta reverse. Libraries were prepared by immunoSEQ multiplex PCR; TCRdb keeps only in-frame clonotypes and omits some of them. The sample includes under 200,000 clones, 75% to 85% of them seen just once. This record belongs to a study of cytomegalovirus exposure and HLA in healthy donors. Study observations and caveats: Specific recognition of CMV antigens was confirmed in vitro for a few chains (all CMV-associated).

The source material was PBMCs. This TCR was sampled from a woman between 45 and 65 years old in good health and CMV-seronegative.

CDR3 sequence: CASSLNQNYEQYF. CDR3 nucleotides: TGTGCCAGCAGCTTAAATCAAAACTACGAGCAGTACTTC. The genes are TRBV7-2 and TRBJ2-7, with D unresolved. The germline gives CDR1 SGHTA, CDR2 FQGNSA. The length of the CDR3 is 13 residues. Between the trimmed V and J ends, which lost 2 bases and 3 bases, there was a span of 8 bases.